This TCR beta chain was captured by sequencing in a study of T-cell reconstitution after alpha-beta-depleted transplantation in children. Germline V gene lookup returns CDR1 SGHTA and CDR2 FQGNSA. V was clipped by 3 bases and J by 5 bases; unmatched bases: 6. There are 14 residues in the CDR3. Unique molecular identifiers were used to barcode this TCRbeta library. Each CDR3 protein is one row after TCRdb ran MiXCR on the PCR reads. The profile shows over 70,000 distinct CDR3 sequences, approximately 9.2% of them singletons. In its sample, this clonotype was seen many times. The sample in question was PBMCs from the stem cell graft donor, obtained from the stem cell graft. This TCR derives from a human donor who donated a stem cell graft to a child with congenital amegakaryocytic thrombocytopenia. This rearrangement joins TRBV7-2 to TRBJ2-5; 7 bases are shared with TRBD2. Written as DNA, the CDR3 is TGTGCCAGCAGCTTTAACCCCGGGGGGGAGACCCAGTACTTC. It encodes CASSFNPGGETQYF.